Described below is a single T cell receptor (beta chain) sequence and its context. The data stem from a study of blood T cell repertoires in COVID-19. The CDR3 is made up of 14 amino acids. V lost 0 bases, J lost 8 bases, and 14 bases lay in between. Source study methods: Reference gene primer amplification in the assay estimated nucleated cell counts. The table came from immunoSEQ multiplex PCR; TCRdb's copy has only in-frame clones and leaves some out. V and J calls and clone size are as listed in that table; D and trimming were resolved from the DNA. This repertoire shows about 240,000 clones, around nine tenths found once; its top ten account for roughly 3.7%. The cohort comprised adults aged about 18 to 89 years residing in under 25 US areas.

The TCR originated in a woman aged 25 to 45 who had recovered from COVID-19. The rearrangement uses TRBV5-3 and TRBJ1-2; possibly TRBD1 for D (5 bases). TRBV5-3 falls under the ORF class, with uncertain function. Sequenced material: PBMCs or T cells enriched from blood (not recorded which). The CDR3 DNA is TGTGCCAGAAGCTTGGTTTACAGGTCGGCCGGCTACACCTTC. Its protein product is CARSLVYRSAGYTF.